This is a list of T cell receptor beta chains from one sample in a study of T cell repertoires in cytomegalovirus infection. TCRdb itself ran the reads through MiXCR, one entry per CDR3 protein. The sample lists 200,000 to 300,000 distinct CDR3 sequences; around 8.7% were seen once. Source material: PBMCs. Receptors were obtained from a human donor in good health (CMV status not recorded). Some clones in this sample may be carry-over from other donors' samples. The CDR3 runs from the conserved cysteine through the conserved F or W. The order of the fields is J gene, clone size, D gene, V gene, CDR3 DNA, CDR3 protein. D genes are given only for firm matches. The size field is filled for only some rows; it gives once, few, many or a size class.

>TRBJ2-6|many|-|TRBV7-2
TGTGCCAGCAGCTTAACGACCGGACGAACTAGAAGGTCTGGGGCCAACGTCCTGACTTTC
CASSLTTGRTRRSGANVLTF
>TRBJ1-3|many|-|TRBV7-6
TGTGCCAGCAGCTTAGCCGGTGGGGCCTCTGGAAACACCATATATTTT
CASSLAGGASGNTIYF
>TRBJ1-5|many|TRBD1|TRBV18
TGTGCCAGCAGCCCGACAGGGGCTAGCAATCAGCCCCAGCATTTT
CASSPTGASNQPQHF
>TRBJ1-4|many|-|TRBV28
TGTGCCAGCAACCCCACGGGGACTCGAAATGAAAAACTGTTTTTT
CASNPTGTRNEKLFF
>TRBJ2-5|few|TRBD2|TRBV20-1
TGCAGTGCTAGAGAAGTCTCTAGCGGGGACCAAGAGACCCAGTACTTC
CSAREVSSGDQETQYF
>TRBJ2-2|-|-|TRBV7-2
TGTGCCAGCAGCCCCCAGGGGAGGGTACTGTTTTTT
CASSPQGRVLFF
>TRBJ2-1|many|TRBD2|TRBV28
TGTGCCAGCAGTGAGACTAGCATTGAGCAGTTCTTC
CASSETSIEQFF
>TRBJ1-1|-|-|TRBV12-3/TRBV12-4
TGTGCCAGCAGACTGGGGCTCGGGACGGCGTTTGAAGCTTTCTTT
CASRLGLGTAFEAFF
>TRBJ1-1|many|-|TRBV7-6
TGTGCCAGCAGCGTTTCACAGGGGAACACTGAAGCTTTCTTT
CASSVSQGNTEAFF
>TRBJ2-3|many|-|TRBV7-3
TGTGCCAGCAGTCTACTCGGGGGGCCCACAGATACGCAGTATTTT
CASSLLGGPTDTQYF
>TRBJ1-1|many|TRBD1|TRBV7-2
TGTGCCAGCAGCTTAGGACAGGGTGGAATAGTCAACACTGAAGCTTTCTTT
CASSLGQGGIVNTEAFF
>TRBJ2-5|-|-|TRBV7-8
TGTGCCAGCAGCTACTTCGGACGTACGCAAGAGACCCAGTACTTC
CASSYFGRTQETQYF
>TRBJ2-3|many|-|TRBV7-2
TGTGCCAGCAGCTTAATTCCCAGGGTAGAAGATACGCAGTATTTT
CASSLIPRVEDTQYF
>TRBJ1-2|many|-|TRBV7-6
TGTGCCAGCAGCGGAGCCGGGCGCCGAGGCTACACCTTC
CASSGAGRRGYTF
>TRBJ2-7|many|TRBD2|TRBV10-2
TGCGCCAGCAGGAATGGACTAGCGGGGGCCAGCTACGAGCAGTACTTC
CASRNGLAGASYEQYF
>TRBJ1-2|-|-|TRBV28
TGTGCCAGCAGTAACCCGATGGGGGCTAACTATGGCTACACCTTC
CASSNPMGANYGYTF
>TRBJ1-2|many|-|TRBV7-9
TGTGCCAGCAGCACCTACGACAGGAACTATGGCTACACCTTC
CASSTYDRNYGYTF
>TRBJ1-2|many|-|TRBV12-3/TRBV12-4
TGTGCCAGCAGTCCCATGAGGGGGGCGTCCTATGGCTACACCTTC
CASSPMRGASYGYTF
>TRBJ2-5|many|-|TRBV7-2
TGTGCCAGCAGCTTAGTTGGGGGCCAAGAGACCCAGTACTTC
CASSLVGGQETQYF
>TRBJ1-5|many|-|TRBV7-2
TGTGCCAGCAGCTTAACTCAGGTCAATCAGCCCCAGCATTTT
CASSLTQVNQPQHF
>TRBJ2-6|many|-|TRBV6-1
TGTGCCAGCACCCTACGCTCTGGGGCCAACGTCCTGACTTTC
CASTLRSGANVLTF
>TRBJ2-7|few|-|TRBV7-9
TGTGCCAGCAGCTTAGAGGACCTCTACGAGCAGTACTTC
CASSLEDLYEQYF
>TRBJ2-7|many|-|TRBV7-2
TGTGCCAGCAGCCCCCGGACACTCGGGTACTACGAGCAGTACTTC
CASSPRTLGYYEQYF
>TRBJ1-5|many|TRBD1|TRBV6-2/TRBV6-3
TGTGCCAGCAGTGGCGGACAGGGAACCAAATTACGTGGTGGCAATCAGCCCCAGCATTTT
CASSGGQGTKLRGGNQPQHF
>TRBJ2-7|many|TRBD2|TRBV7-8
TGTGCCAGCAGCCGACGGGGGGTAGGGATCGACGAGCAGTACTTC
CASSRRGVGIDEQYF
>TRBJ2-7|few|TRBD2|TRBV18
TGTGCCAGCTCACCCCTGCCAGCGGGGGGCTACGAGCAGTACTTC
CASSPLPAGGYEQYF
>TRBJ1-2|many|-|TRBV6-6
TGTGCCAGCAGTTACAACCCGGACGTCGCCCACCTTCCCCACTATGGCTACACCTTC
CASSYNPDVAHLPHYGYTF
>TRBJ2-7|many|TRBD2|TRBV7-2
TGTGCCAGCAGCTTAACTAGCGGGAGCAGGACCTACGAGCAGTACTTC
CASSLTSGSRTYEQYF
>TRBJ1-5|many|TRBD1|TRBV7-2
TGTGCCAGCAGCCGACAGGGGGGTGGCAATCAGCCCCAGCATTTT
CASSRQGGGNQPQHF
>TRBJ2-1|many|-|TRBV7-2
TGTGCCAGCAGCCAGAGGGGCGATCCCTACAATGAGCAGTTCTTC
CASSQRGDPYNEQFF
>TRBJ1-2|-|-|TRBV20-1
TGCAGTGCTAGGGAGGGATTTGGGCAGGGAGGCTATGGCTACACCTTC
CSAREGFGQGGYGYTF
>TRBJ2-1|many|-|TRBV7-2
TGTGCCAGCAGCTTAGTCCAGGGTGCCAATGAGCAGTTCTTC
CASSLVQGANEQFF
>TRBJ1-6|many|-|TRBV11-3
TGTGCCAGCAGCTTAGGTCCTGAGGTTTGGGATGGATCACCCCTCCACTTT
CASSLGPEVWDGSPLHF
>TRBJ2-3|-|-|TRBV5-8
TGTGCCAGCAGCTTCGGGGAAGGAACTAGCACAGATACGCAGTATTTT
CASSFGEGTSTDTQYF
>TRBJ2-2|few|TRBD1|TRBV6-6
TGTGCCAGCAGTTACCGGACAGGGGGCTGGACCGGGGAGCTGTTTTTT
CASSYRTGGWTGELFF
>TRBJ2-1|many|TRBD2|TRBV18
TGTGCCAGCTCGCGGGCTAGCGGGAACAATGAGCAGTTCTTC
CASSRASGNNEQFF
>TRBJ1-5|many|TRBD1|TRBV12-3/TRBV12-4
TGTGCCAGCAGTTTCGGGCAGGGGGGCAATCAGCCCCAGCATTTT
CASSFGQGGNQPQHF
>TRBJ2-1|-|-|TRBV7-2
TGTGCCAGCACCTCCGGCGGGTGGTTCTTC
CASTSGGWFF
>TRBJ2-5|many|-|TRBV7-6
TGTGCCAGCAGCTTAGGGGGGACAATAGTAGAGACCCAGTACTTC
CASSLGGTIVETQYF
>TRBJ1-3|many|TRBD1|TRBV12-3/TRBV12-4
TGTGCCAGCACCCTAGGGACAGGGCTCTCTGGAAACACCATATATTTT
CASTLGTGLSGNTIYF
>TRBJ2-5|-|TRBD1|TRBV7-9
TGTGCCAGAAGCTTCGGACAGGGAGGCCAAGAGACCCAGTACTTC
CARSFGQGGQETQYF
>TRBJ2-1|many|-|TRBV7-2
TGTGCCAGCAGCTTAAGCTACAATGAGCAGTTCTTC
CASSLSYNEQFF
>TRBJ2-7|many|-|TRBV12-3/TRBV12-4
TGTGCCAGCAGCAGGGACGGATCCTACGAGCAGTACTTC
CASSRDGSYEQYF
>TRBJ2-1|few|TRBD1|TRBV10-3
TGTGCCATCAGAGACTCCGGGACAGGGCTGAATGAGCAGTTCTTC
CAIRDSGTGLNEQFF
>TRBJ1-3|-|-|TRBV29-1
TGCAGCCCCTCAAGGGGGTCGGGCTCTGGAAACACCATATATTTT
CSPSRGSGSGNTIYF
>TRBJ1-3|-|-|TRBV9
TGTGCCAGCAGCGTAGAGGCAGTCTCTGGAAACACCATATATTTT
CASSVEAVSGNTIYF
>TRBJ2-7|few|TRBD2|TRBV28
TGTGCCAGCAGTTTATTGGGTCTAGCGGGCGCCCTTTCCTACGAGCAGTACTTC
CASSLLGLAGALSYEQYF
>TRBJ2-2|-|-|TRBV19
TGTGCCAGTAGTATCGTATCGAACACCGGGGAGCTGTTTTTT
CASSIVSNTGELFF
>TRBJ1-1|many|-|TRBV6-1
TGTGCCAGCAGTCCAGCCGGCCCGGGTGGGAAAACTGAAGCTTTCTTT
CASSPAGPGGKTEAFF
>TRBJ1-4|-|-|TRBV7-9
TGTGCCAGCAGCTTTACCGGCTTGAATGAAAAACTGTTTTTT
CASSFTGLNEKLFF
>TRBJ1-5|many|-|TRBV12-3/TRBV12-4
TGTGCCAGCAGTTTTGCGGGGGGAAGCAATCAGCCCCAGCATTTT
CASSFAGGSNQPQHF
>TRBJ2-7|-|-|TRBV7-2
TGTGCCAGCAGCCCAGCCGGGGCAGGACCGCAGTACTTC
CASSPAGAGPQYF
>TRBJ2-1|few|TRBD2|TRBV20-1
TGCAGTGCTAGGTTACGCGGGGGCTACAATGAGCAGTTCTTC
CSARLRGGYNEQFF
>TRBJ1-1|many|-|TRBV7-2
TGTGCCAGCAGCTTAGTAAGCCAGGGGAGGAACACTGAAGCTTTCTTT
CASSLVSQGRNTEAFF
>TRBJ2-2|few|TRBD2|TRBV11-3
TGTGCCAGCAGAGGGAGCGGGGGCCTCACCGGGGAGCTGTTTTTT
CASRGSGGLTGELFF
>TRBJ1-1|many|TRBD1|TRBV12-3/TRBV12-4
TGTGCCAGCAGGGCACAGGGGAGCACTGAAGCTTTCTTT
CASRAQGSTEAFF
>TRBJ1-1|few|-|TRBV12-3/TRBV12-4
TGTGCCAGCAGTCGGGACATTAACACTGAAGCTTTCTTT
CASSRDINTEAFF
>TRBJ2-2|few|-|TRBV27
TGTGCCAGCAGACCACTTGCGGGACTCGATACCGGGGAGCTGTTTTTT
CASRPLAGLDTGELFF
>TRBJ1-2|many|TRBD1|TRBV7-2
TGTGCCAGCAGCTTCGGACAGGGGGCATTGGTTGGCTACACCTTC
CASSFGQGALVGYTF